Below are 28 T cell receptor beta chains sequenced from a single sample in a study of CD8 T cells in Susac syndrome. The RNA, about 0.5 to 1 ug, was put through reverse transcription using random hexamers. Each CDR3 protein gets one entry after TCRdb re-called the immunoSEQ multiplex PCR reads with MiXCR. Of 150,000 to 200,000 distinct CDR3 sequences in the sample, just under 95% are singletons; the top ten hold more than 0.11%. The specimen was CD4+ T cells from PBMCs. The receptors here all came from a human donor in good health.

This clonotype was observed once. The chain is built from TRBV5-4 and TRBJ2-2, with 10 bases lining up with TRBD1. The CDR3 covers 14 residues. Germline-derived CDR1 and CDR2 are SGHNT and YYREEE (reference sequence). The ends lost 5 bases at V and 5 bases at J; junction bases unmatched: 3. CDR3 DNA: TGTGCCAGCAGACGGGACAGGGGAACCGGGGAGCTGTTTTTT. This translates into CASRRDRGTGELFF.

Here the CDR3 DNA reads TGTGCCAGCAGCCGGGACTTATCGAGCTCCTACAATGAGCAGTTCTTC. Its protein product is CASSRDLSSSYNEQFF. The chain recombines TRBV6-1 with TRBJ2-1; maybe TRBD2 (6 bases). Germline V gives CDR1 MNHNS, CDR2 SASEGT. The CDR3 covers 16 residues. V dropped 6 bases and J dropped 0 bases, with 15 bases sitting between them.

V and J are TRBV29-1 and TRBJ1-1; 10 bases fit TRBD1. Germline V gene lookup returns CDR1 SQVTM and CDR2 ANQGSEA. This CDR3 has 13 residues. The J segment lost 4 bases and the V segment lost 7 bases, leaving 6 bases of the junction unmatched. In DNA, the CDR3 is TGCAGCGCCCCGGGACAGGGGAGCACTGAAGCTTTCTTT. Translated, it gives CSAPGQGSTEAFF.

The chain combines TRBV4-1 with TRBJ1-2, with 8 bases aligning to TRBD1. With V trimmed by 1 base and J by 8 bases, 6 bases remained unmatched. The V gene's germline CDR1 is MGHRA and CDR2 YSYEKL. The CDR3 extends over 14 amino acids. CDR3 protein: CASSQALRDRGYTF. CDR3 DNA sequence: TGCGCCAGCAGCCAAGCCCTGAGGGACAGGGGCTACACCTTC.

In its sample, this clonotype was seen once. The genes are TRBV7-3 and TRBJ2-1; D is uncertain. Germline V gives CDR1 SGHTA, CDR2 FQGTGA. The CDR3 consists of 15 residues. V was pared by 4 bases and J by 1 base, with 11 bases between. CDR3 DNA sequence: TGTGCCAGCAGCTCCGACTCCTTGTCCTACAATGAGCAGTTCTTC. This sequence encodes CASSSDSLSYNEQFF.

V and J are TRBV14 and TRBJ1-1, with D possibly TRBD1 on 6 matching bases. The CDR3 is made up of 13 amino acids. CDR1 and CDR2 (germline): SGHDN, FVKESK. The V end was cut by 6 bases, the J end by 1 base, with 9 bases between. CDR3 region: CASSPQGNTEAFF. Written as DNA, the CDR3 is TGTGCCAGCAGTCCACAGGGGAACACTGAAGCTTTCTTT.

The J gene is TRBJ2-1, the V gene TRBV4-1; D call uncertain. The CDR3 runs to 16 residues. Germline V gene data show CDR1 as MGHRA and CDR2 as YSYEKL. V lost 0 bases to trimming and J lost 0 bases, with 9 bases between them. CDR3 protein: CASSQEPARSYNEQFF. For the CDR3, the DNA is TGCGCCAGCAGCCAAGAGCCAGCGCGCTCCTACAATGAGCAGTTCTTC.

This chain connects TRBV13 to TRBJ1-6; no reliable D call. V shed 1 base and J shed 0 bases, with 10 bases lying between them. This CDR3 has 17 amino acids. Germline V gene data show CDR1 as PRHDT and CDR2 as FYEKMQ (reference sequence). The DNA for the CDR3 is TGTGCCAGCAGCTTAGCGCCGACGAGCTCCTATAATTCACCCCTCCACTTT. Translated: CASSLAPTSSYNSPLHF.

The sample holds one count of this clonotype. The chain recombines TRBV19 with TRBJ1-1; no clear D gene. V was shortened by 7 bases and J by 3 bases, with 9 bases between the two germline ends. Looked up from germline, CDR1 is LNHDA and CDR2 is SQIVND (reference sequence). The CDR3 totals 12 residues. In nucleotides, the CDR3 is TGTGCCAGTACCCAATCACACACTGAAGCTTTCTTT. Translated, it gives CASTQSHTEAFF.

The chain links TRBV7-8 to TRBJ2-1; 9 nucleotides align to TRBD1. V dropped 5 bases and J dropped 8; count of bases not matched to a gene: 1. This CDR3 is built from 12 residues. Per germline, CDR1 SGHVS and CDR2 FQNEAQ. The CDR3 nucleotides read TGTGCCAGCAGCAGGGACAGGGATGAGCAGTTCTTC. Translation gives CASSRDRDEQFF.

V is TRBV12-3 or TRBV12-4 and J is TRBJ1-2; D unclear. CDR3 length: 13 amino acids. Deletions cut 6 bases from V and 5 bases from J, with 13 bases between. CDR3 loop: CASRPGFLYGYTF. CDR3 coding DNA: TGTGCCAGCAGGCCGGGATTTCTTTATGGCTACACCTTC.

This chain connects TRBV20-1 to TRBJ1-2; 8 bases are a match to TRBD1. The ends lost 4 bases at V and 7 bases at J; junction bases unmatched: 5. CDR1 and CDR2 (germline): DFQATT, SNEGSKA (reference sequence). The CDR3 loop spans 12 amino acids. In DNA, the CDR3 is TGCAGTGCTATACAGGGGGAAGGTGGCTACACCTTC. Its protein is CSAIQGEGGYTF.

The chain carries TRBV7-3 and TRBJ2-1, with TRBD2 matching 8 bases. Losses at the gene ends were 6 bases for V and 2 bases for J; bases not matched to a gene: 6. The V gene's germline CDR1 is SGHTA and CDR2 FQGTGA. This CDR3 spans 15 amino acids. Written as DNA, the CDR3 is TGTGCCAGCAGTTTTAGCGGGGACCCCTACAATGAGCAGTTCTTC. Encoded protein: CASSFSGDPYNEQFF. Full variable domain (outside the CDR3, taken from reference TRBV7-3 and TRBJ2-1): GAGVSQTPSNKVTEKGKYVELRCDPISGHTALYWYRQSLGQGPEFLIYFQGTGAADDSGLPNDRFFAVRPEGSVSTLKIQRTERGDSAVYLCASSFSGDPYNEQFFGPGTRLTVL.

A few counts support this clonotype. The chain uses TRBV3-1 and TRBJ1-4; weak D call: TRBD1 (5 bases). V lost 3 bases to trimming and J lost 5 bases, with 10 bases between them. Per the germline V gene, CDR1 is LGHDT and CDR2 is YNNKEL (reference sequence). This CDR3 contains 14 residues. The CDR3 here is CASSQRGVNEKLFF. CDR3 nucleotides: TGTGCCAGCAGCCAGCGGGGGGTGAATGAAAAACTGTTTTTT.

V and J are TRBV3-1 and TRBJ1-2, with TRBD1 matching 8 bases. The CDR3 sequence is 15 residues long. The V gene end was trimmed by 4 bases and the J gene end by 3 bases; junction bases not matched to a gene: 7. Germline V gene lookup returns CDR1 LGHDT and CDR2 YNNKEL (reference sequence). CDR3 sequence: CASSPAGQADYGYTF. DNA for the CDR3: TGTGCCAGCAGCCCAGCGGGACAGGCCGACTATGGCTACACCTTC.

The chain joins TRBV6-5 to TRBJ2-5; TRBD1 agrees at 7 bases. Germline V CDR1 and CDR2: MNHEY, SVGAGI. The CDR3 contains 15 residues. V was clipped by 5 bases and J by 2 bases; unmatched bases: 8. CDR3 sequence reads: CASSIYGDSQETQYF. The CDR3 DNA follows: TGTGCCAGCAGTATCTACGGGGACAGTCAAGAGACCCAGTACTTC.

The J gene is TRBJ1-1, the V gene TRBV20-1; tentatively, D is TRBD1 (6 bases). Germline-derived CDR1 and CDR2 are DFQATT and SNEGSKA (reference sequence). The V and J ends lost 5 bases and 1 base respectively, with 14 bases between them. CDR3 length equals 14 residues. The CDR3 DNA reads TGCAGTGCTGCCCACTTAGGGGGGAACACTGAAGCTTTCTTT. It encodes CSAAHLGGNTEAFF.

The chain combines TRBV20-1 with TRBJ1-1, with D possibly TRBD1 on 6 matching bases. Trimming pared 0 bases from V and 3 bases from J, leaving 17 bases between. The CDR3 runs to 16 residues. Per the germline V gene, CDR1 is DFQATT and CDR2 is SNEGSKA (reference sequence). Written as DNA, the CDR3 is TGCAGTGCTAGAGATCCAGGCCGGGGGGCGCACACTGAAGCTTTCTTT. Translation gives CSARDPGRGAHTEAFF.

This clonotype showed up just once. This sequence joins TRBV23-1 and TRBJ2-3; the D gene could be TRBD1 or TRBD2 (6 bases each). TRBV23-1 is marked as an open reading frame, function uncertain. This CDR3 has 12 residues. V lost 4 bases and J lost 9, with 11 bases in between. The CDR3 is CASSRPGATQYF. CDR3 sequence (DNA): TGCGCCAGCAGTCGACCGGGGGCCACGCAGTATTTT.

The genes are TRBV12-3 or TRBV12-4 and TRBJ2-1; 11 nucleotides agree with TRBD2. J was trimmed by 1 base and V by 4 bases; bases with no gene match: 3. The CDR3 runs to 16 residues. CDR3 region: CASSSLAGGSYNEQFF. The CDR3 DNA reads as TGTGCCAGCAGTTCCTTAGCGGGGGGGTCCTACAATGAGCAGTTCTTC.

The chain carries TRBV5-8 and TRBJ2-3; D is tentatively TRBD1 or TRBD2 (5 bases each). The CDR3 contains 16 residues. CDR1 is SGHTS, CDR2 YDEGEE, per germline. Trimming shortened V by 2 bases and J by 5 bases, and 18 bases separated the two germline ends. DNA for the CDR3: TGTGCCAGCAGCTTCGCCGGGGCATCGGGCGGAGATACGCAGTATTTT. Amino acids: CASSFAGASGGDTQYF.

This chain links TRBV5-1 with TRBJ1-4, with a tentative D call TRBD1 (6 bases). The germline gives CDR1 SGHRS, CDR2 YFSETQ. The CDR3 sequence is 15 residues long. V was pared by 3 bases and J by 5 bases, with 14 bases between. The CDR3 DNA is TGCGCCAGCAGCTCCTCAGGGGCAGGGAATGAAAAACTGTTTTTT. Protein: CASSSSGAGNEKLFF.

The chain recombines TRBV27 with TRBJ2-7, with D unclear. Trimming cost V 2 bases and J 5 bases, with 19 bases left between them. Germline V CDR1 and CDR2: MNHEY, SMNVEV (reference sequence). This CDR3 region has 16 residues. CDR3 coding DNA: TGTGCCAGCAGTTTAAAAGCCTTCCCAAGTCGCGACGAGCAGTACTTC. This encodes CASSLKAFPSRDEQYF.

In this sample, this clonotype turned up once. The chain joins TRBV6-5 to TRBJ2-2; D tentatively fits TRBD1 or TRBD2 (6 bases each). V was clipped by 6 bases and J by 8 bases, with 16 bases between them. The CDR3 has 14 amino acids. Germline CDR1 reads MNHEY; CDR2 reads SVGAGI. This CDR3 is CASRANREEGELFF. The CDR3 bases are TGTGCCAGCAGAGCTAACAGGGAGGAAGGGGAGCTGTTTTTT.

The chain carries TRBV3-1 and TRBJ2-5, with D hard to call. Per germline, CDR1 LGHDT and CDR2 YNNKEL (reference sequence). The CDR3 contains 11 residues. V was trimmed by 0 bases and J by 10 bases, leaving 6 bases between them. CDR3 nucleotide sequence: TGTGCCAGCAGCCAAGATCTTGGCCAGTACTTC. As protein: CASSQDLGQYF.

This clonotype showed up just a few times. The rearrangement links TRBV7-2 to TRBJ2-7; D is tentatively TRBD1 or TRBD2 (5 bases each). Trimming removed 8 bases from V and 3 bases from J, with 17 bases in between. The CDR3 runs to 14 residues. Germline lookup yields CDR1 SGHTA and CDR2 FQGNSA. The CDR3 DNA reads TGTGCCAGCGCGAGGATGGTTGGGGGCTACGAGCAGTACTTC. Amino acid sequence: CASARMVGGYEQYF.

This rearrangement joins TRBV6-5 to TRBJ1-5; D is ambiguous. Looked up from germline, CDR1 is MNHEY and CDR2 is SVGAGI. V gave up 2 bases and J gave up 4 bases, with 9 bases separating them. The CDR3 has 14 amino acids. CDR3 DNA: TGTGCCAGCAGTTACGGCCCCTATAATCAGCCCCAGCATTTT. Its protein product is CASSYGPYNQPQHF.

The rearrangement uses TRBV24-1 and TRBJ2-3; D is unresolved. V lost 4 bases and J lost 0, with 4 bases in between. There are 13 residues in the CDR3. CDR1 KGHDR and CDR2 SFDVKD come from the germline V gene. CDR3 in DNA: TGTGCCACCAGTGACTATAGCACAGATACGCAGTATTTT. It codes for CATSDYSTDTQYF.